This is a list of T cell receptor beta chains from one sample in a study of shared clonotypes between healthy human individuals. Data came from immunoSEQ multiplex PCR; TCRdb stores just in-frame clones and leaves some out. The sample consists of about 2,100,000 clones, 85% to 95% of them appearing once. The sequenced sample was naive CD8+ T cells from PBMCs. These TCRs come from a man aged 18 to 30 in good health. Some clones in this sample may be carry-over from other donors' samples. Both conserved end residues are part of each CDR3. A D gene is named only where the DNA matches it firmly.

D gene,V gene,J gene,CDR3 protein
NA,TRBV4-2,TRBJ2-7,CASSQERGSYEQYF
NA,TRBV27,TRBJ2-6,CASSSTRPASGANVLTF
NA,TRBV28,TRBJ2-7,CASSLWGLYEQYF
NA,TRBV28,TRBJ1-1,CAIKPGQRGTEAFF
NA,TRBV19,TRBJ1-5,CASSISRRVSNQPQHF
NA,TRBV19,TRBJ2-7,CASSIQVGGPGEQYF
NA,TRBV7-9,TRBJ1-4,CASSLEGRNEKLFF
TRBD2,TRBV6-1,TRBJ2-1,CASSEVAGGLNEQFF
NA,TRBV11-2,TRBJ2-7,CASSLGPPYEQYF
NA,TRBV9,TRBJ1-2,CASSVVGGTGYGYTF
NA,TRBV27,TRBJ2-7,CASSLISSSYEQYF
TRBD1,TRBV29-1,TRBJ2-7,CSVEALDRDRSFEQYF
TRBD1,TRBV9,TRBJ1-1,CASSYTGGTEAFF
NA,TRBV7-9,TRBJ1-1,CASSLGVRTEAFF
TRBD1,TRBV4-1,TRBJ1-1,CASSQIIGTGGRGSEAFF
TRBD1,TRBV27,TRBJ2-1,CASSLLSEQGLNNEQFF
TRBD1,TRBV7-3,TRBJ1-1,CASSPGQGIMNTEAFF
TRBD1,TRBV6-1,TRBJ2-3,CASSGWGDRDTDTQYF
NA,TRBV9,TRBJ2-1,CASSVAVPTGEQFF
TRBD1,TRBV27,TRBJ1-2,CASSLVTGGLYYGYTF
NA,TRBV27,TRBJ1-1,CASSLAENTEAFF
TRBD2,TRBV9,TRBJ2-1,CASSPRTSGVYNEQFF
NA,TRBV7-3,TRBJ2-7,CASSPGRGYEQYF
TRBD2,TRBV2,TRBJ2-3,CASARVSGRADGDTQYF
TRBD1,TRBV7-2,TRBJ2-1,CASSARQGPEQFF
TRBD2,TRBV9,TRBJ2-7,CASSASPSGHAYEQYF
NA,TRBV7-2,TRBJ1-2,CASRGLTGRGGYGYTF
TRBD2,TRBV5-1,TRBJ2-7,CASSLRPGLAGVGEQYF
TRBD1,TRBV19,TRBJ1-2,CASSIVGTVYGYTF
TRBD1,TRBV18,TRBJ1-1,CASSPRDRGTEAFF
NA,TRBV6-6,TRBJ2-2,CASSYTMPGELFF
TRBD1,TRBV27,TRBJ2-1,CASSPDRGDNEQFF
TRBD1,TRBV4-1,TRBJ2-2,CASSQSGQGPGELFF
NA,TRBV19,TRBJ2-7,CASSIFIETSEQYF
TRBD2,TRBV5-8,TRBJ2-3,CASSPYETSGTDTQYF
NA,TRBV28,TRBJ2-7,CASSLWSGPNYEQYF
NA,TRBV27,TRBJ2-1,CASSFSVLYEQFF
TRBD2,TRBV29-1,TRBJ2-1,CSVLAGDTNEQFF
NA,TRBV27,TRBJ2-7,CASSPSQGEATYEQYF
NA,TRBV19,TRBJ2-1,CASSMNRGAPYNEQFF
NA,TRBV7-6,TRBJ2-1,CASSRSGAHNEQFF
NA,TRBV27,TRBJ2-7,CASSLMSGDEQYF
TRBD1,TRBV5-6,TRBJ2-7,CASSPRDRPYEQYF
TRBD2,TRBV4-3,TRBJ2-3,CASSQEPTSGMTDTQYF
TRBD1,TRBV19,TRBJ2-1,CASSPRQGSYNEQFF
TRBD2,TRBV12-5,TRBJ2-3,CASGHSSPSGVTDTQYF
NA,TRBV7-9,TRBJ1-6,CASSLLRGSNSPLHF
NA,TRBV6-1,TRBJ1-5,CASTPTGLNQPQHF
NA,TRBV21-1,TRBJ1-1,CASSKGTGVEAFF
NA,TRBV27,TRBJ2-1,CASSWVGSSYNEQFF
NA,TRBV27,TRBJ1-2,CASSLLGESGYTF
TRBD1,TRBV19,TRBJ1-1,CASSLGSTGGTEAFF
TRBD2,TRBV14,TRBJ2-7,CASSPWTSGSPYEQYF
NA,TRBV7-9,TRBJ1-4,CASSHTQGKHEKLFF
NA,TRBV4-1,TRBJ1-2,CASSPGWGGPYGYTF
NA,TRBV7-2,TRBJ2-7,CASSSPLSYEQYF
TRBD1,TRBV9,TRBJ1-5,CASSEWGDRDQPQHF
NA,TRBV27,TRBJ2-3,CASSTSGLGGLTDTQYF
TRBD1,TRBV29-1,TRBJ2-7,CSVKQPGTGVSYEQYF
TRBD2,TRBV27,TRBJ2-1,CASLAGGYNEQFF